The present entry profiles one TCR beta chain with its context. Its antigen is still unknown. The data belong to a study of monozygotic twins with cystic fibrosis. Study results and limitations: In this small cohort, shared CDR3 numbers showed no association with age, concordance or disease severity. Nucleotide-identical clonotype sharing was significantly higher within monozygotic CF twin pairs than between unrelated CF individuals. Clonality was generally low (median approximately 0.0095), higher in the most severe patients. J usage was most co-twin-similar in 8 of 16 pairs, V in 13.

The CDR3 has 16 residues. Trimming removed 3 bases from V and 3 bases from J; junction bases left unmatched: 11. CDR1 and CDR2 from the germline V gene are MNHNY and SVGAGI (reference sequence). The protocol was immunoSEQ multiplex PCR, while the TCRdb copy is restricted to in-frame clones and leaves out a portion. The table shows about 15,000 clones, with roughly 93% occurring only once. The chain carries TRBV6-6 and TRBJ2-7, with 7 bases identical to TRBD1. Sequenced material: blood. This sequence was found in a girl aged 2-10 years with cystic fibrosis. The CDR3 reads CASSYTPGTAVYEQYF. The CDR3 nucleotides read TGTGCCAGCAGTTATACGCCCGGGACAGCGGTCTACGAGCAGTACTTC.